The 18 T cell receptor beta chains below come from one sample, sequenced in a study of OX40 agonist ivuxolimab in advanced cancers. Profiling relied on immunoSEQ multiplex PCR, and the TCRdb table lists in-frame clones only, not all of them. The data show over 65,000 clones, 90% seen once. Sequenced material: CD4+ or CD8+ T cells sorted from blood, taken in a trial of the OX40 agonist ivuxolimab. These receptors all stem from an adult with an advanced solid tumor such as melanoma, head and neck, liver or kidney cancer.

Concerning this clone itself: The identical CDR3 is also encoded by other nucleotide sequences in the sample. J is TRBJ2-3 and V is TRBV19; no clear D. Germline V CDR1 and CDR2: LNHDA, SQIVND (reference sequence). There are 13 residues in the CDR3. V was shortened by 6 bases and J by 1 base, with 8 bases between the two germline ends. CDR3 sequence: CASRLAGTDTQYF. CDR3 DNA sequence: TGTGCCAGTAGGTTGGCCGGCACAGATACGCAGTATTTT.

This rearrangement joins TRBV5-8 to TRBJ2-5; D unclear. Trimming shortened V by 3 bases and J by 5 bases, and 20 bases separated the two germline ends. Looked up from germline, CDR1 is SGHTS and CDR2 is YDEGEE. This CDR3 contains 16 residues. The CDR3 DNA follows: TGTGCCAGCAGCTACCCCGGGTCCCCCTCGTACGAGACCCAGTACTTC. It specifies CASSYPGSPSYETQYF.

The J gene is TRBJ2-6, the V gene TRBV5-6; D gene uncertain. The CDR3 runs to 16 residues. V shed 1 base and J shed 0 bases, with 8 bases lying between them. CDR1 is SGHDT and CDR2 is YYEEEE in the germline V gene. The CDR3 DNA reads TGTGCCAGCAGCTTGATTCGTAGCTCTGGGGCCAACGTCCTGACTTTC. Translation gives CASSLIRSSGANVLTF.

The chain joins TRBV15 to TRBJ2-7; 7 bases line up with TRBD2. The CDR3 covers 14 residues. Trimming cost V 5 bases and J 5 bases; bases outside gene matches: 9. The germline CDR1 and CDR2 sequences are LNHNV and YYDKDF (reference sequence). The DNA of the CDR3 is TGTGCCACCAGCGCAAGGACTAGTTTTCACGAGCAGTACTTC. It yields the protein CATSARTSFHEQYF.

CDR3 loop: CASSSYVPGQGQAFF. DNA for the CDR3: TGTGCCAGCAGTTCTTATGTCCCGGGACAGGGGCAAGCTTTCTTT. V usage is TRBV7-2 and J usage is TRBJ1-1; the match to TRBD1 covers 10 bases. Germline lookup yields CDR1 SGHTA and CDR2 FQGNSA. The trim removed 6 bases at V and 9 bases at J, leaving 13 bases unmatched. The length of the CDR3 is 15 residues.

DNA of the CDR3: TGTGCCAGCAGGGTGGCAGGGGACAATGAGCAGTTCTTC. The encoded protein is CASRVAGDNEQFF. The genes are TRBV7-2 and TRBJ2-1; TRBD1 is a possible D gene (6 bases). The V gene's germline CDR1 is SGHTA and CDR2 FQGNSA. CDR3 size: 13 residues. Deletions cut 6 bases from V and 5 bases from J, with 11 bases between.

V gene TRBV6-1 combines with J gene TRBJ2-7, with TRBD1 identical over 7 bases. Germline CDR1 reads MNHNS; CDR2 reads SASEGT. With 1 base clipped from V and 3 bases from J, the junction kept 6 bases outside the gene matches. The CDR3 sequence is 15 residues long. CDR3 sequence: CASSEGGQSGYEQYF. For the CDR3, the DNA is TGTGCCAGCAGTGAAGGGGGACAGTCCGGCTACGAGCAGTACTTC.

This clone was observed a single time. The CDR3 coding sequence is TGTGCCAGCAGTTTCCCGGGGTATAGCAATCAGCCCCAGCATTTT. Amino acid sequence: CASSFPGYSNQPQHF. The chain has TRBV28 and TRBJ1-5; the D is unclear. CDR3 length equals 15 residues. V shed 3 bases and J shed 0 bases, with 9 bases lying between them. Germline CDR1 MDHEN, CDR2 SYDVKM.

The V gene is TRBV19, the J gene TRBJ1-1, with 7 bases matching TRBD1. Germline V lookup: CDR1 LNHDA, CDR2 SQIVND (reference sequence). The junction had 8 bases not matched to a gene; V was cut back by 4 bases and J by 6 bases. This CDR3 has 14 residues. This chain's CDR3 is CASSNIGGVAEAFF. CDR3 bases: TGTGCCAGTAGTAATATAGGGGGCGTCGCTGAAGCTTTCTTT.

The chain has TRBV4-2 and TRBJ2-7; no firm D call. From germline, CDR1 is LGHNA and CDR2 YNFKEQ. CDR3 length: 16 residues. V gave up 0 bases and J gave up 0 bases, with 12 bases separating them. The CDR3 is CASSQDESSSSYEQYF. The CDR3 DNA reads as TGTGCCAGCAGCCAAGATGAAAGTAGCAGCTCCTACGAGCAGTACTTC.

The chain is built from TRBV9 and TRBJ1-3, with D uncertain. The CDR3 totals 14 residues. The V end lost 0 bases, the J end lost 0 bases, and 4 bases lay between the germline ends. Germline values: CDR1 SGDLS, CDR2 YYNGEE. The chain's CDR3 is CASSVASSGNTIYF. The CDR3 nucleotides are TGTGCCAGCAGCGTAGCCAGCTCTGGAAACACCATATATTTT.

V gene TRBV4-1 combines with J gene TRBJ2-7; D possibly matches TRBD1 or TRBD2 (5 bases each). CDR1 and CDR2 (germline): MGHRA, YSYEKL. Trimming left V 3 bases short and J 0 bases short, with 12 bases between. The CDR3 is 15 amino acids. This CDR3 is CASSQRDRNSYEQYF. The CDR3 nucleotides read TGCGCCAGCAGCCAGAGGGACCGCAACTCCTACGAGCAGTACTTC.

V is TRBV6-5 and J is TRBJ2-7; D not certain. This CDR3 spans 11 amino acids. The V gene lost 1 base and the J gene lost 7 bases, with 5 bases spanning the gap. Germline loops: CDR1 MNHEY, CDR2 SVGAGI. The CDR3 DNA reads as TGTGCCAGCAGTTACTTGGAGGAGCAGTACTTC. Its protein is CASSYLEEQYF.

This clone has more than one count but fewer than ten. V usage is TRBV11-3 and J usage is TRBJ2-7, with a weak D call TRBD1 (5 bases). Looked up from germline, CDR1 is SGHNT and CDR2 is YENEEA. Trimming cost V 4 bases and J 0 bases, with 16 bases left between them. The CDR3 covers 16 residues. The DNA for the CDR3 is TGTGCCAGCAGCTGGGAATGGGGCGGTCCCTCCTACGAGCAGTACTTC. Protein product: CASSWEWGGPSYEQYF.

This chain joins TRBV10-3 and TRBJ2-1; TRBD2 aligns across 9 bases. After removal of 8 bases from V and 6 bases from J, the junction contained 11 bases not matched to a gene. The CDR3 has 15 amino acids. Germline lookup yields CDR1 ENHRY and CDR2 SYGVKD. CDR3 in amino acids: CAILGRGGQANEQFF. The CDR3 DNA reads as TGTGCCATCCTCGGGCGGGGGGGCCAAGCCAATGAGCAGTTCTTC.

The chain carries TRBV7-3 and TRBJ1-1; D is perhaps TRBD1 (5 bases). The CDR3 has 15 residues. Germline V lookup: CDR1 SGHTA, CDR2 FQGTGA. The ends were cut back, 0 bases at V and 1 base at J, with 9 bases in the middle. CDR3 amino acids: CASSLTGVPNTEAFF. In nucleotides, the CDR3 is TGTGCCAGCAGCTTAACAGGGGTCCCGAACACTGAAGCTTTCTTT.

The V and J genes are TRBV29-1 and TRBJ1-1; D not resolved. Germline V gene data show CDR1 as SQVTM and CDR2 as ANQGSEA. Trimming pared 4 bases from V and 1 base from J, leaving 10 bases between. The CDR3 runs to 13 residues. Here the CDR3 DNA reads TGCAGCGTTGGGAAGGACTGGAACACTGAAGCTTTCTTT. Its translation is CSVGKDWNTEAFF.

This chain uses TRBV18 with TRBJ1-1; 8 bases are shared with TRBD1. This CDR3 has 16 residues. With V trimmed by 1 base and J by 1 base, 5 bases remained unmatched. Germline CDR1 is KGHSH and CDR2 is LQKENI. The CDR3 nucleotides are TGTGCCAGCTCACCACGTCAGGGGGCACGGAACACTGAAGCTTTCTTT. Protein sequence: CASSPRQGARNTEAFF.